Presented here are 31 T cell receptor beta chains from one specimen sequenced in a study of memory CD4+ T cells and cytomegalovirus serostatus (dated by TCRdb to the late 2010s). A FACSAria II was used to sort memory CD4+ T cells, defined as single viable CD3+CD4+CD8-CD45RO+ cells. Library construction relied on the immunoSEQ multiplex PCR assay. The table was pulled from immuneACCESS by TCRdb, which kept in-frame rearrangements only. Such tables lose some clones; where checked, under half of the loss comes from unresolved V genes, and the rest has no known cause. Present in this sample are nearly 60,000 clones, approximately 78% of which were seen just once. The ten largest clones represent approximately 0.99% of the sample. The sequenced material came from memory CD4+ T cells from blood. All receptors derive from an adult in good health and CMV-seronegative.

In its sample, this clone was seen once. The CDR3 DNA reads TGTGCCAGCAGCTTACTGGCGCATCCCAATGAAAAACTGTTTTTT. It codes for CASSLLAHPNEKLFF. The chain couples TRBV7-6 to TRBJ1-4; no reliable D call. Germline V CDR1 and CDR2: SGHVS, FNYEAQ. The germline V and J ends were trimmed by 2 bases and 5 bases, with 12 bases remaining between them. There are 15 residues in the CDR3. Filled out from reference TRBV7-6 and TRBJ1-4, the complete variable domain reads GAGVSQSPRYKVTKRGQDVALRCDPISGHVSLYWYRQALGQGPEFLTYFNYEAQQDKSGLPNDRFSAERPEGSISTLTIQRTEQRDSAMYRCASSLLAHPNEKLFFGSGTQLSVL.

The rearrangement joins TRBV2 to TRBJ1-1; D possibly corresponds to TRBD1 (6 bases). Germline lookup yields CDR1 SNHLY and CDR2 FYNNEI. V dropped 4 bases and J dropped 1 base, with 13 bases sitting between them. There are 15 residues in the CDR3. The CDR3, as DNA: TGTGCCAGCAGTGTAGGGAGGGGGGGGAACACTGAAGCTTTCTTT. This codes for CASSVGRGGNTEAFF.

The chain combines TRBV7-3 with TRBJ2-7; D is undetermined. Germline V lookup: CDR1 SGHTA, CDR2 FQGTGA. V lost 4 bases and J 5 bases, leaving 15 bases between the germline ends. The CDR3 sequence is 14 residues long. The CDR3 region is CASSSEKRGHEQYF. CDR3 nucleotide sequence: TGTGCCAGCAGCTCCGAAAAGCGAGGTCACGAGCAGTACTTC.

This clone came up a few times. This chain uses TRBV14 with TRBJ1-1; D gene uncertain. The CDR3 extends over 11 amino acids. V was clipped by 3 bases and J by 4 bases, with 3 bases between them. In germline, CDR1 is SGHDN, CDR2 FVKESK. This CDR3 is CASSHLTEAFF. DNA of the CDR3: TGTGCCAGCAGCCACCTCACTGAAGCTTTCTTT.

CDR3 sequence (DNA): TGTGCCAGCAGCTTAGCGGGAGGGCCCAACGAGCAGTACTTC. Protein product: CASSLAGGPNEQYF. The rearrangement joins TRBV7-3 to TRBJ2-7; 9 bases line up with TRBD2. Germline V gene sequence: CDR1 SGHTA, CDR2 FQGTGA. Trimming cost V 2 bases and J 5 bases; bases outside gene matches: 4. The CDR3 contains 14 residues.

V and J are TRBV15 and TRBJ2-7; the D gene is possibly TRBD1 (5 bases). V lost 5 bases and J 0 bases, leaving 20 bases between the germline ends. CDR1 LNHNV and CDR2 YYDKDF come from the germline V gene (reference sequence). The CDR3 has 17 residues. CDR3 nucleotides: TGTGCCACCAGCCCAGGACCTAGGACAAGTAGCTCCTACGAGCAGTACTTC. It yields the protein CATSPGPRTSSSYEQYF.

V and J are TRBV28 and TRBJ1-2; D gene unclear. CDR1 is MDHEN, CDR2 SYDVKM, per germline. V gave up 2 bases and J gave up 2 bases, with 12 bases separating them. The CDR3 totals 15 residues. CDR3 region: CASSLQPMINYGYTF. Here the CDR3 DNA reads TGTGCCAGCAGTTTACAGCCGATGATCAACTATGGCTACACCTTC.

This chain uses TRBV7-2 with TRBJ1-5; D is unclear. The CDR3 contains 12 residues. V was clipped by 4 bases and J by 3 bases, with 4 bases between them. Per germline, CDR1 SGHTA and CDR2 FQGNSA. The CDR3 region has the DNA TGTGCCAGCAGCTCAAACAATCAGCCCCAGCATTTT. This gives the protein CASSSNNQPQHF.

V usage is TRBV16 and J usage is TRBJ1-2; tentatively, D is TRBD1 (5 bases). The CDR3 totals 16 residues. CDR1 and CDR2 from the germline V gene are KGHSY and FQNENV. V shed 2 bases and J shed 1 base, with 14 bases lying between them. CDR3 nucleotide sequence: TGTGCCAGCAGCCAACAATCCAGGGCTATTAACTATGGCTACACCTTC. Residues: CASSQQSRAINYGYTF.

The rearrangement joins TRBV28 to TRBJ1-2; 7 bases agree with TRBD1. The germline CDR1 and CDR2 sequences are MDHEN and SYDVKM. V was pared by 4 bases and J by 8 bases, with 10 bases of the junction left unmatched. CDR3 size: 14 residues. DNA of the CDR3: TGTGCCAGCAGTTCGGGACAGCCTTGGGGAGGCTACACCTTC. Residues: CASSSGQPWGGYTF.

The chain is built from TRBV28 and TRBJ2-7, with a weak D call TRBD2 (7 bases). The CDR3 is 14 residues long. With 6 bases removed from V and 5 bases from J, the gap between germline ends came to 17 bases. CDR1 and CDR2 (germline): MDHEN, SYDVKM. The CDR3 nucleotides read TGTGCCAGCAGGGGGGGAGGGGGTCGGAACGAGCAGTACTTC. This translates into CASRGGGGRNEQYF.

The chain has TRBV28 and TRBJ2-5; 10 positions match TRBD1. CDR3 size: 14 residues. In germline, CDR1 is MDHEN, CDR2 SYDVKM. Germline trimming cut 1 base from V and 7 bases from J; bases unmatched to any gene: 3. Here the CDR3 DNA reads TGTGCCAGCAGTTTATATGGGGACAGGGGGACCCAGTACTTC. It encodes CASSLYGDRGTQYF.

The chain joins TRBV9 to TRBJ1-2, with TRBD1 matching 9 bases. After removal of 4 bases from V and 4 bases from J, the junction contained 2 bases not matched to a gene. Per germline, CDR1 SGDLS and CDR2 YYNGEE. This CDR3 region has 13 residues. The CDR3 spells CASSPGQGYGYTF. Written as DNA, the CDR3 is TGTGCCAGCAGCCCGGGACAGGGCTATGGCTACACCTTC.

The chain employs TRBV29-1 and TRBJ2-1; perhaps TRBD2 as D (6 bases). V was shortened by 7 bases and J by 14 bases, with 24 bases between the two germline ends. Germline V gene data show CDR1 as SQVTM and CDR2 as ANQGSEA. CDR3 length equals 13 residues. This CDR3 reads CSAGQMWEAAKFF. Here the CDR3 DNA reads TGCAGCGCCGGTCAGATGTGGGAGGCCGCGAAGTTCTTC.

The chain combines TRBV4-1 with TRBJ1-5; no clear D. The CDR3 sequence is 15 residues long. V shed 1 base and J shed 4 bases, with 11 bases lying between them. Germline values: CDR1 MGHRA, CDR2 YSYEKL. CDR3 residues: CASSQVSQVNQPQHF. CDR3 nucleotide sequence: TGCGCCAGCAGCCAAGTAAGCCAGGTGAATCAGCCCCAGCATTTT.

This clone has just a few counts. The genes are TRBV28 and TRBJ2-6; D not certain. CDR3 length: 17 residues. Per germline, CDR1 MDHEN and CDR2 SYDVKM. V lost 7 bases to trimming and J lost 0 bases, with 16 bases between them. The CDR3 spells CASISNGPHSGANVLTF. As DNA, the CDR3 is TGTGCCAGCATTTCTAATGGGCCGCACTCTGGGGCCAACGTCCTGACTTTC.

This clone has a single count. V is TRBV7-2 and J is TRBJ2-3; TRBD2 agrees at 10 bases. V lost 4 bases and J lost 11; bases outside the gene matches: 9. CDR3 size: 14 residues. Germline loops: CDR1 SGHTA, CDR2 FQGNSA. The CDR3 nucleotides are TGTGCCAGCAGCTATAGCGGGAGGCAGTTCCAGCAGTATTTT. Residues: CASSYSGRQFQQYF.

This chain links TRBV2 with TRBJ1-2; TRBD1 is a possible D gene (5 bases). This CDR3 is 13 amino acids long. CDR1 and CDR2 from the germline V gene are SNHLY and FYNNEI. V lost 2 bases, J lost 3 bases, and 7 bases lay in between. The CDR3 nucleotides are TGTGCCAGCAGTGAATTGGGACACTATGGCTACACCTTC. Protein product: CASSELGHYGYTF. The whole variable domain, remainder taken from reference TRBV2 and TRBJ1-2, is EPEVTQTPSHQVTQMGQEVILRCVPISNHLYFYWYRQILGQKVEFLVSFYNNEISEKSEIFDDQFSVERPDGSNFTLKIRSTKLEDSAMYFCASSELGHYGYTFGSGTRLTVV.

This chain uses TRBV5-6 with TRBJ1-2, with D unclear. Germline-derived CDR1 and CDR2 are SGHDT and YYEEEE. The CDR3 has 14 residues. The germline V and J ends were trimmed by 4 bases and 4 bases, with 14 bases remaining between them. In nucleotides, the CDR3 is TGTGCCAGCAGCCCAAGGCTGGGTGCCTATGGCTACACCTTC. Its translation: CASSPRLGAYGYTF.

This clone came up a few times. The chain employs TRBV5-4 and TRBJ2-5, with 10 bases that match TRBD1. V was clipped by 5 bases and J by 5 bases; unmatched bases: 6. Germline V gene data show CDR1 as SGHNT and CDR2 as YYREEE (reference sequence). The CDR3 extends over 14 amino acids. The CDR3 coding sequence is TGTGCCAGCAGTGGACAGGGGGGAGCGGAGACCCAGTACTTC. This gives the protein CASSGQGGAETQYF.

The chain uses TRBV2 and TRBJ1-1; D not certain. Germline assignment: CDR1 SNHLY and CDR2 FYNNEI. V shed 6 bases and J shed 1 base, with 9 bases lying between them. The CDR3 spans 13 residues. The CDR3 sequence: CASRPQRNTEAFF. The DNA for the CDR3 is TGTGCCAGCAGACCACAGAGGAACACTGAAGCTTTCTTT. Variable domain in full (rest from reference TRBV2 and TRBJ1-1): EPEVTQTPSHQVTQMGQEVILRCVPISNHLYFYWYRQILGQKVEFLVSFYNNEISEKSEIFDDQFSVERPDGSNFTLKIRSTKLEDSAMYFCASRPQRNTEAFFGQGTRLTVV.

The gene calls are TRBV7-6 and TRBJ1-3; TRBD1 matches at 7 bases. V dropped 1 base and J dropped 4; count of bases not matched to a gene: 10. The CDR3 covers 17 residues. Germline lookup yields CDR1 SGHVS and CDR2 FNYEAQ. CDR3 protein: CASSLGFRGSSGNTIYF. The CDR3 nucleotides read TGTGCCAGCAGCTTAGGGTTCAGGGGGTCCTCCGGAAACACCATATATTTT.

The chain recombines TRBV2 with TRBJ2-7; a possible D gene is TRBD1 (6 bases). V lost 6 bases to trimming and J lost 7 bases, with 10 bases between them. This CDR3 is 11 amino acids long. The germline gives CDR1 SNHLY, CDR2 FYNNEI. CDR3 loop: CASRLTGEQYF. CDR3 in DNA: TGTGCCAGCAGATTAACAGGGGAGCAGTACTTC.

In nucleotides, the CDR3 is TGCGCCAGCAGCGTTGGGGGAATGGGCACTGAAGCTTTCTTT. The encoded protein is CASSVGGMGTEAFF. V usage is TRBV5-1 and J usage is TRBJ1-1; a possible D gene is TRBD1 (5 bases). V was pared by 4 bases and J by 4 bases, with 14 bases between. The CDR3 has 14 amino acids. The germline CDR1 and CDR2 sequences are SGHRS and YFSETQ.

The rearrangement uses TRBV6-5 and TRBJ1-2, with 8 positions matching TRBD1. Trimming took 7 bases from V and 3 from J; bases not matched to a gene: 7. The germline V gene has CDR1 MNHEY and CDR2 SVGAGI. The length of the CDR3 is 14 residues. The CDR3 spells CASNPGGSYYGYTF. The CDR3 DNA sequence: TGTGCCAGCAACCCAGGGGGCAGCTACTATGGCTACACCTTC.

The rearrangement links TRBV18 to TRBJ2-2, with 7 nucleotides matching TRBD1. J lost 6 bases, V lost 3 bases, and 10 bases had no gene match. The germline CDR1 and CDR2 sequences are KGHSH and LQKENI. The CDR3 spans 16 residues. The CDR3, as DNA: TGTGCCAGCTCACCCTCCCTACAGGGGAGTGCCGGGGAGCTGTTTTTT. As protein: CASSPSLQGSAGELFF.

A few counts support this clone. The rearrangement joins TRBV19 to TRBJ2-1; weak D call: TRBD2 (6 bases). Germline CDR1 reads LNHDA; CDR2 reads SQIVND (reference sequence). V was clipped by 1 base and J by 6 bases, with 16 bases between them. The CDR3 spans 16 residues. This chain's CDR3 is CASSIGGGRTGNEQFF. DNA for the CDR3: TGTGCCAGTAGTATAGGCGGAGGGAGGACGGGCAATGAGCAGTTCTTC.

The CDR3 sequence is CASSLVRSIQYF. CDR3 DNA sequence: TGTGCCAGCAGCTTGGTTAGGAGCATTCAGTACTTC. V is TRBV5-8 and J is TRBJ2-4; no firm D call. This CDR3 has 12 amino acids. V was clipped by 0 bases and J by 9 bases, with 7 bases between them. Germline V gives CDR1 SGHTS, CDR2 YDEGEE.

DNA for the CDR3: TGTGCCAGTGCAAGCGGGAGTGGCGCCGGAGAGACCCAGTACTTC. It encodes CASASGSGAGETQYF. The chain carries TRBV9 and TRBJ2-5; TRBD2 agrees at 8 bases. CDR1 SGDLS and CDR2 YYNGEE come from the germline V gene. The CDR3 spans 15 residues. V shed 8 bases and J 4 bases; nucleotides not matched to a gene: 13.

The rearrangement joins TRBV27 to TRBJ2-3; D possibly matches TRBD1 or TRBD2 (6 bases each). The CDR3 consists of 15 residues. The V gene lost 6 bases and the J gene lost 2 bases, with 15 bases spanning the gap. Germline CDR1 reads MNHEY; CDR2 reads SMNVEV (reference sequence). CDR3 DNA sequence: TGTGCCAGCAGGGGAAGGGGGGTACACACAGATACGCAGTATTTT. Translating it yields CASRGRGVHTDTQYF.

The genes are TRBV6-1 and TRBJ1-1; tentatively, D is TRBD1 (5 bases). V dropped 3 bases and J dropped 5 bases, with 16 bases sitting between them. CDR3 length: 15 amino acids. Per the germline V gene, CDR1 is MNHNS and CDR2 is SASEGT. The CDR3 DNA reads TGTGCCAGCAGTGACGAGGGGATGCCGGGAACTGAAGCTTTCTTT. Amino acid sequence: CASSDEGMPGTEAFF.